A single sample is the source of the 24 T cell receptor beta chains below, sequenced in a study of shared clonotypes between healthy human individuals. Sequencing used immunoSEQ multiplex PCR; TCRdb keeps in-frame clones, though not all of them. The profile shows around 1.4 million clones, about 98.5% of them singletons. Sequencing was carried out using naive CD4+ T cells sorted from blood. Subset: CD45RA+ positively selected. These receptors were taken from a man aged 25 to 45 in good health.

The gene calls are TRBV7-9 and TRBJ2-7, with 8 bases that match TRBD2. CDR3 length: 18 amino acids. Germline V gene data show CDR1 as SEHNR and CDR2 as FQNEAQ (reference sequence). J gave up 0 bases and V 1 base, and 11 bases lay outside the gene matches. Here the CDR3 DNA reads TGTGCCAGCAGCTTAGTCAATGCCGGGAGGGCATACTCCTACGAGCAGTACTTC. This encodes CASSLVNAGRAYSYEQYF.

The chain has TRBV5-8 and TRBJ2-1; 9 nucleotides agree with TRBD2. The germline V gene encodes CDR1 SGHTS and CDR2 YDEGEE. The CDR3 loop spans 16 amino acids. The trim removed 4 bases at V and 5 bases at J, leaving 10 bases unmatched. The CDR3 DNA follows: TGTGCCAGCAGCCTCTATAGCGGGAGCGGAAACAATGAGCAGTTCTTC. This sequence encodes CASSLYSGSGNNEQFF.

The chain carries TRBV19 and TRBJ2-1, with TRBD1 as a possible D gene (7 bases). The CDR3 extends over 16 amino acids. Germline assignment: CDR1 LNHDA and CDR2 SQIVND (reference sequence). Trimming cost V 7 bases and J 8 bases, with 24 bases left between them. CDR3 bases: TGTGCCAGTACGCCCCGACCACCCAGGGGGGTACATGAGCAGTTCTTC. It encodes CASTPRPPRGVHEQFF. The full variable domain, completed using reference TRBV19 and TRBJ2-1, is DGGITQSPKYLFRKEGQNVTLSCEQNLNHDAMYWYRQDPGQGLRLIYYSQIVNDFQKGDIAEGYSVSREKKESFPLTVTSAQKNPTAFYLCASTPRPPRGVHEQFFGPGTRLTVL.

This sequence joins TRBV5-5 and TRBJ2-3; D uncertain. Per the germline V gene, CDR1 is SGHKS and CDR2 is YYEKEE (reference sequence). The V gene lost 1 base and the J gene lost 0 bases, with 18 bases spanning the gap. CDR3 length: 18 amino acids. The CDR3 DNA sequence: TGTGCCAGCAGCTTGAGGTGGAACTGGGCCGCAAGCACAGATACGCAGTATTTT. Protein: CASSLRWNWAASTDTQYF. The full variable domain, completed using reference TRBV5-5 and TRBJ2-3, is DAGVTQSPTHLIKTRGQQVTLRCSPISGHKSVSWYQQVLGQGPQFIFQYYEKEERGRGNFPDRFSARQFPNYSSELNVNALLLGDSALYLCASSLRWNWAASTDTQYFGPGTRLTVL.

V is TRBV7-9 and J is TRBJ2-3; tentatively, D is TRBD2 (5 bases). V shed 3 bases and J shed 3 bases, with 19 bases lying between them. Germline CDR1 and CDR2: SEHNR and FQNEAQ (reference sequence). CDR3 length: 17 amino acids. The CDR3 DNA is TGTGCCAGCAGCTTTTCAAATCAGCGGAAAGAAACAGATACGCAGTATTTT. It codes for CASSFSNQRKETDTQYF.

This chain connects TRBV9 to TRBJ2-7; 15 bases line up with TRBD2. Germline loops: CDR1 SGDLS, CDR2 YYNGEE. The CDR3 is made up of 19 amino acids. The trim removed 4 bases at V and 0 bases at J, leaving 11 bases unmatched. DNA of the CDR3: TGTGCCAGCAGCAGGACCGGGACTAGCGGGAGGTTGAGCTCCTACGAGCAGTACTTC. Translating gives CASSRTGTSGRLSSYEQYF.

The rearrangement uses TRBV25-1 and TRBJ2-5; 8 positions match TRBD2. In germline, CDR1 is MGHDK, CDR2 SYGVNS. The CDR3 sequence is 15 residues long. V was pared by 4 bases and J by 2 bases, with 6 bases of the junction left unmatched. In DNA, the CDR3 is TGTGCCAGCAGTGTAGCGGGGACCTTACAAGAGACCCAGTACTTC. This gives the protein CASSVAGTLQETQYF. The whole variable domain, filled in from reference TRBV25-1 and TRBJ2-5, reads EADIYQTPRYLVIGTGKKITLECSQTMGHDKMYWYQQDPGMELHLIHYSYGVNSTEKGDLSSESTVSRIRTEHFPLTLESARPSHTSQYLCASSVAGTLQETQYFGPGTRLLVL.

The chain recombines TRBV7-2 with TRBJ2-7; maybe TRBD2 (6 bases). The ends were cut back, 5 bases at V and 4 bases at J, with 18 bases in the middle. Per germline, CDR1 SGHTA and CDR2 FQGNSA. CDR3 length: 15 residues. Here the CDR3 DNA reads TGTGCCAGCAGCCGAGCCGGGGGTGGTCAGTACGAGCAGTACTTC. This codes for CASSRAGGGQYEQYF.

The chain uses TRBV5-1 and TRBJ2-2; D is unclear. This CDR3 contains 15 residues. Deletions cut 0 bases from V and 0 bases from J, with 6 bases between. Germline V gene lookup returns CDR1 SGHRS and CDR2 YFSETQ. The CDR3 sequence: CASSLAKANTGELFF. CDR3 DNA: TGCGCCAGCAGCTTGGCCAAGGCGAACACCGGGGAGCTGTTTTTT.

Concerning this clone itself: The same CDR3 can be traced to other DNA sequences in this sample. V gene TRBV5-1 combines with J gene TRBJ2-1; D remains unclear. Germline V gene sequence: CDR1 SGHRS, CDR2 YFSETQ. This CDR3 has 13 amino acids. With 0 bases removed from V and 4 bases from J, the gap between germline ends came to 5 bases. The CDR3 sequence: CASSLGPYNEQFF. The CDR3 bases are TGCGCCAGCAGCTTGGGGCCGTACAATGAGCAGTTCTTC.

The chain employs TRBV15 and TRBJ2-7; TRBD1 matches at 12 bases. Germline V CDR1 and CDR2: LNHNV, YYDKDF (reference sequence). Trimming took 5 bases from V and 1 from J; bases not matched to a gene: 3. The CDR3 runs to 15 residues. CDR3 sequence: CATSPGQGASYEQYF. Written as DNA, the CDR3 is TGTGCCACCAGCCCGGGACAGGGGGCATCCTACGAGCAGTACTTC.

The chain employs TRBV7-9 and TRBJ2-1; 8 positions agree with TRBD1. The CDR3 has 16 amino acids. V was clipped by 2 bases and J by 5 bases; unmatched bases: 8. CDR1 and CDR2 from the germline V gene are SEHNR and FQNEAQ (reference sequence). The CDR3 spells CASSLPPGQADNEQFF. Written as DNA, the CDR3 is TGTGCCAGCAGCTTACCTCCGGGACAGGCTGACAATGAGCAGTTCTTC.

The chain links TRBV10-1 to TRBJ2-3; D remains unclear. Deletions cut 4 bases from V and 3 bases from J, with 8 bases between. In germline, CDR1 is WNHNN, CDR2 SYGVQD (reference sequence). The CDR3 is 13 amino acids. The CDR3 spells CASSVSGTDTQYF. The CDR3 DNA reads TGCGCCAGCAGTGTGTCTGGGACAGATACGCAGTATTTT.

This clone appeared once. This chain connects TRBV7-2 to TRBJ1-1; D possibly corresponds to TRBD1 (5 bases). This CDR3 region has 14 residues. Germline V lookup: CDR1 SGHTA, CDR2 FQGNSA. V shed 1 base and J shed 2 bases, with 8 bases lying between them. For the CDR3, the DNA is TGTGCCAGCAGCTTAGGGGGGGATAACACTGAAGCTTTCTTT. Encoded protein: CASSLGGDNTEAFF.

The CDR3 loop reads CASSSLAGVYNEQFF. In DNA form, the CDR3 reads TGTGCCAGCAGTAGCCTAGCGGGAGTTTACAATGAGCAGTTCTTC. The V call is TRBV6-6, the J call TRBJ2-1, with 10 nucleotides matching TRBD2. CDR1 and CDR2 (germline): MNHNY, SVGAGI (reference sequence). V shed 5 bases, J shed 4 bases, and the junction held 5 bases outside the gene matches. The CDR3 sequence is 15 residues long.

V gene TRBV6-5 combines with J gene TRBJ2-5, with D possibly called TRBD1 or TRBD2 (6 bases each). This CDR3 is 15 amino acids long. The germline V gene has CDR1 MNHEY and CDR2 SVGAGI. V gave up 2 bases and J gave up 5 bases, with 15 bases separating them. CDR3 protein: CASSYERGDVETQYF. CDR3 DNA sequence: TGTGCCAGCAGTTACGAGAGGGGGGACGTGGAGACCCAGTACTTC.

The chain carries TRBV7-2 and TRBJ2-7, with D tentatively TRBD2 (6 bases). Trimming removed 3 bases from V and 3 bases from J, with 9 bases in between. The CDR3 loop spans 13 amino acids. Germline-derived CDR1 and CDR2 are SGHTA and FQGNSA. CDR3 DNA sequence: TGTGCCAGCAGCTTTGGGCGGGACTACGAGCAGTACTTC. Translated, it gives CASSFGRDYEQYF.

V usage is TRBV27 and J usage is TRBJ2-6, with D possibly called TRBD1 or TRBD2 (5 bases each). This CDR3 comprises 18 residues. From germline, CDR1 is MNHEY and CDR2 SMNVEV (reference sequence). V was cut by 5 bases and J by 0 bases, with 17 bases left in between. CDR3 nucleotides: TGTGCCAGCAGTCCGGGGACCTCCAAGGGCTCTGGGGCCAACGTCCTGACTTTC. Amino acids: CASSPGTSKGSGANVLTF.

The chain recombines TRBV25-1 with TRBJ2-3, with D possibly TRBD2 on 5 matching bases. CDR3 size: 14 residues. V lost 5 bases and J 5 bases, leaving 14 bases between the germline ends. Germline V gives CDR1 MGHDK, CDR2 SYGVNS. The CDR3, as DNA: TGTGCCAGCAGTCTCTTGAGGGTAGGAGATACGCAGTATTTT. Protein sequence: CASSLLRVGDTQYF.

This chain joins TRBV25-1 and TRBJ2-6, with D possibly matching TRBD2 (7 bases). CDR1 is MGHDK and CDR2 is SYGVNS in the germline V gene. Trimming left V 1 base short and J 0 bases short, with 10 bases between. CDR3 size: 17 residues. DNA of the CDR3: TGTGCCAGCAGTGAATTTAGGGGGGGCTCTGGGGCCAACGTCCTGACTTTC. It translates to CASSEFRGGSGANVLTF.

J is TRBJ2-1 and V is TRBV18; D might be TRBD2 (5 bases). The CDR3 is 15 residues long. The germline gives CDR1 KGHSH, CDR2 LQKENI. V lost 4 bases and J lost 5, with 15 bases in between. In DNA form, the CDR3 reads TGTGCCAGCTCACTCACTAGGATTCTGAACAATGAGCAGTTCTTC. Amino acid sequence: CASSLTRILNNEQFF.

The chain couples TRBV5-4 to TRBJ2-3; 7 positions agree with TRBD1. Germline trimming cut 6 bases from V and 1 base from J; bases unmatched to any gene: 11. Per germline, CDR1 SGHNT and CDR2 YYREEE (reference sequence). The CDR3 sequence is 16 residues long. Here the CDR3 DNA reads TGTGCCAGCACGCAAATCAGGGGGTCCGGCACAGATACGCAGTATTTT. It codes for CASTQIRGSGTDTQYF. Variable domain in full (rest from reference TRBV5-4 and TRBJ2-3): ETGVTQSPTHLIKTRGQQVTLRCSSQSGHNTVSWYQQALGQGPQFIFQYYREEENGRGNFPPRFSGLQFPNYSSELNVNALELDDSALYLCASTQIRGSGTDTQYFGPGTRLTVL.

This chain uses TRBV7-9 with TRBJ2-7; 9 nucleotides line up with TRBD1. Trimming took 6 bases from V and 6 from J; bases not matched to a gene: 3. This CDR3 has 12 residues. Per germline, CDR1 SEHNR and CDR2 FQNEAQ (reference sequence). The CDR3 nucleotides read TGTGCCAGCAGAACGACAGGGGGCGAGCAGTACTTC. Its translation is CASRTTGGEQYF.

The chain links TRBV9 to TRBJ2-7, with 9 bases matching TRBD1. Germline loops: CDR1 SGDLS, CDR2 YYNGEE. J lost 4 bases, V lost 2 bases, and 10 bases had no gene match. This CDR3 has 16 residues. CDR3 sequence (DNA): TGTGCCAGCAGCGTTTTTCCGGGACAGGGATTATACGAGCAGTACTTC. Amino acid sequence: CASSVFPGQGLYEQYF.